The next 26 T cell receptor beta chains were all read from a single sample in a study of T-cell memory formation after mild COVID-19. TCRdb analysed the 5' RACE reads with MiXCR anew, one entry per CDR3 protein. The sample lists under 90,000 distinct CDR3 sequences; around 13% were seen once. The sample comprised PBMCs or a T cell subset sorted from them (not recorded which). Every receptor here comes from an adult woman who had mild COVID-19 (a few samples of this study predate the infection). Cell type and time point are not known.

This clonotype was recorded a few times. The rearrangement links TRBV14 to TRBJ1-2, with D uncertain. Germline CDR1 and CDR2: SGHDN and FVKESK. Deletions cut 4 bases from V and 3 bases from J, with 12 bases between. The CDR3 runs 14 residues. For the CDR3, the DNA is TGTGCCAGCAGCCCCACAGAGGGCCACTATGGCTACACCTTC. Translated: CASSPTEGHYGYTF.

A remark on this clonotype: Germline is not matched at one junction end, which may reflect a read error. The genes are TRBV7-7 and TRBJ2-1; D gene uncertain. Germline-derived CDR1 and CDR2 are SSHAT and FNYEAQ (reference sequence). The CDR3 loop spans 15 amino acids. Here the CDR3 reads CASSLSSSSYNEQFF. CDR3 nucleotides: TGTGCTAGCAGCTTATCGTCAAGCTCCTACAATGAGCAGTTCTTC.

This clonotype was picked up many times. The chain recombines TRBV12-3 or TRBV12-4 with TRBJ2-3; tentative D call: TRBD2 (5 bases). Trimming cost V 7 bases and J 2 bases, with 16 bases left between them. The CDR3 spans 15 residues. The CDR3 region is CASTQGAAYTDTQYF. The CDR3 nucleotides read TGTGCCAGCACCCAAGGAGCGGCTTACACAGATACGCAGTATTTT.

This clonotype was counted between two and nine times. The chain joins TRBV9 to TRBJ1-3; 7 nucleotides align to TRBD1. The germline CDR1 and CDR2 sequences are SGDLS and YYNGEE. The junction had 8 bases not matched to a gene; V was cut back by 5 bases and J by 0 bases. The CDR3 contains 16 residues. CDR3 sequence: CASRGGRTGSGNTIYF. Here the CDR3 DNA reads TGTGCCAGCAGAGGAGGAAGGACAGGCTCTGGAAACACCATATATTTT.

The CDR3 loop reads CATSSPGKERETQYF. CDR3 nucleotide sequence: TGTGCCACCAGCTCCCCTGGGAAGGAAAGGGAGACCCAGTACTTC. This rearrangement joins TRBV15 to TRBJ2-5; no definite D call. The CDR3 loop spans 15 amino acids. CDR1 is LNHNV and CDR2 is YYDKDF in the germline V gene (reference sequence). V gave up 5 bases and J gave up 5 bases, with 18 bases separating them.

This clonotype was counted ten times or more. The chain has TRBV29-1 and TRBJ2-2; 8 bases fit TRBD1. With 4 bases clipped from V and 7 bases from J, the junction kept 11 bases outside the gene matches. The CDR3 covers 15 residues. In germline, CDR1 is SQVTM, CDR2 ANQGSEA. As DNA, the CDR3 is TGCAGCGTTGCAGGGAAGCAGGGGGCAAGCGGGGAGCTGTTTTTT. Translation gives CSVAGKQGASGELFF.

The chain combines TRBV9 with TRBJ2-7, with 9 bases lining up with TRBD2. CDR1 is SGDLS, CDR2 YYNGEE, per germline. The CDR3 length is 15 residues. The J segment lost 3 bases and the V segment lost 3 bases, leaving 7 bases of the junction unmatched. The CDR3 loop reads CASSAGLALLYEQYF. The CDR3 nucleotides read TGTGCCAGCAGCGCGGGACTAGCTCTCCTCTACGAGCAGTACTTC.

The rearrangement links TRBV12-5 to TRBJ2-2, with D perhaps TRBD2 (5 bases). Looked up from germline, CDR1 is LGHNT and CDR2 is FRNRAP. This CDR3 comprises 17 residues. With 0 bases removed from V and 6 bases from J, the gap between germline ends came to 17 bases. In DNA form, the CDR3 reads TGTGCTAGTGGTTTGGTAGGCGGGCAGTTGGTTGCCGGGGAGCTGTTTTTT. Its protein is CASGLVGGQLVAGELFF.

This sequence joins TRBV18 and TRBJ2-7, with D tentatively TRBD1 or TRBD2 (9 bases each). V gave up 3 bases and J gave up 2 bases, with 29 bases separating them. The CDR3 has 20 amino acids. Germline V gene data show CDR1 as KGHSH and CDR2 as LQKENI. CDR3 DNA: TGTGCCAGCTCACCGGCCCAGGGACAGGGAAGAGCGGGAGGCACCTACGAGCAGTACTTC. Residues: CASSPAQGQGRAGGTYEQYF.

The chain has TRBV2 and TRBJ2-1; TRBD2 matches at 13 bases. The J segment lost 0 bases and the V segment lost 10 bases, leaving 9 bases of the junction unmatched. This CDR3 has 17 amino acids. Germline V gives CDR1 SNHLY, CDR2 FYNNEI. CDR3 sequence (DNA): TGTGCCACCCGACTAGCGGGGGGCCTCAGCTCCTACAATGAGCAGTTCTTC. This translates into CATRLAGGLSSYNEQFF.

The rearrangement uses TRBV14 and TRBJ2-7; a weak D match, TRBD1 (6 bases). V lost 1 base to trimming and J lost 4 bases, with 14 bases between them. The CDR3 contains 15 residues. The germline CDR1 and CDR2 sequences are SGHDN and FVKESK. The CDR3 nucleotides are TGTGCCAGCAGCCAAGGGGGAACAGGGTGGTACGAGCAGTACTTC. Its translation is CASSQGGTGWYEQYF.

The rearrangement joins TRBV19 to TRBJ1-1; D uncertain. This CDR3 has 10 amino acids. Trimming pared 7 bases from V and 6 bases from J, leaving 6 bases between. CDR1 LNHDA and CDR2 SQIVND come from the germline V gene (reference sequence). Written as DNA, the CDR3 is TGTGCCAGTAAGTCGGCTGAAGCTTTCTTT. This translates into CASKSAEAFF. Complete variable domain (other parts from reference TRBV19 and TRBJ1-1): DGGITQSPKYLFRKEGQNVTLSCEQNLNHDAMYWYRQDPGQGLRLIYYSQIVNDFQKGDIAEGYSVSREKKESFPLTVTSAQKNPTAFYLCASKSAEAFFGQGTRLTVV.

The rearrangement links TRBV27 to TRBJ2-7; maybe TRBD1 (5 bases). This CDR3 has 13 residues. V shed 6 bases and J shed 4 bases, with 13 bases lying between them. Looked up from germline, CDR1 is MNHEY and CDR2 is SMNVEV (reference sequence). This chain's CDR3 is CASRPGLGYEQYF. DNA of the CDR3: TGTGCCAGCAGGCCAGGGTTAGGGTACGAGCAGTACTTC.

V is TRBV11-2 and J is TRBJ2-7; tentative D call: TRBD1 (6 bases). This CDR3 contains 16 residues. Deletions cut 2 bases from V and 1 base from J, with 15 bases between. From germline, CDR1 is SGHAT and CDR2 FQNNGV. CDR3 nucleotides: TGTGCCAGCAGCTTATCGCAGGGGACGAAATCCTACGAGCAGTACTTC. It codes for CASSLSQGTKSYEQYF.

V is TRBV24-1 and J is TRBJ2-3; 9 nucleotides agree with TRBD2. This CDR3 spans 19 amino acids. V shed 4 bases, J shed 4 bases, and the junction held 17 bases outside the gene matches. Germline CDR1 KGHDR, CDR2 SFDVKD. CDR3 protein: CATSEPSAGGLDSPDTQYF. The CDR3 DNA sequence: TGTGCCACCAGTGAACCCTCGGCGGGAGGGTTAGATTCGCCAGATACGCAGTATTTT.

V usage is TRBV5-1 and J usage is TRBJ2-1, with D unclear. V was clipped by 0 bases and J by 8 bases, with 6 bases between them. CDR1 and CDR2 from the germline V gene are SGHRS and YFSETQ. CDR3 length equals 12 residues. DNA of the CDR3: TGCGCCAGCAGCTTGGCCCCAGATGAGCAGTTCTTC. Translating it yields CASSLAPDEQFF.

A few counts support this clonotype. The J gene is TRBJ2-7, the V gene TRBV27, with 11 bases that match TRBD1. This CDR3 spans 14 amino acids. Germline V gene lookup returns CDR1 MNHEY and CDR2 SMNVEV (reference sequence). V was pared by 10 bases and J by 7 bases, with 12 bases of the junction left unmatched. This CDR3 reads CATRGTGGSGEQYF. In nucleotides, the CDR3 is TGTGCCACCCGTGGGACAGGGGGTAGTGGGGAGCAGTACTTC.

The chain uses TRBV7-2 and TRBJ2-7; TRBD1 matches 9 bases. Germline assignment: CDR1 SGHTA and CDR2 FQGNSA. There are 13 residues in the CDR3. V gave up 5 bases and J gave up 4 bases; unmatched junction bases: 3. The CDR3 reads CASSPGTGYEQYF. As DNA, the CDR3 is TGTGCCAGCAGCCCGGGGACAGGGTACGAGCAGTACTTC.

The sample holds many counts of this clonotype. This chain connects TRBV7-8 to TRBJ1-1; D is possibly TRBD1 (5 bases). From germline, CDR1 is SGHVS and CDR2 FQNEAQ. This CDR3 contains 16 residues. V lost 0 bases to trimming and J lost 1 base, with 12 bases between them. The chain's CDR3 is CASSLAPAQGNTEAFF. CDR3 sequence (DNA): TGTGCCAGCAGCTTAGCCCCTGCTCAGGGGAACACTGAAGCTTTCTTT.

This clonotype showed up just a few times. The chain recombines TRBV15 with TRBJ2-6; 8 bases agree with TRBD1. V lost 0 bases, J lost 0 bases, and 19 bases stayed unmatched. CDR3 length equals 23 residues. Germline V gene sequence: CDR1 LNHNV, CDR2 YYDKDF (reference sequence). The CDR3 region has the DNA TGTGCCACCAGCAGAGACTCGGACAGGGTTATTTTTTCGACGACCTCTGGGGCCAACGTCCTGACTTTC. Its translation is CATSRDSDRVIFSTTSGANVLTF.

This clonotype was detected a few times. The chain uses TRBV5-5 and TRBJ2-7; the match to TRBD1 covers 7 bases. Unmatched junction bases numbered 8, after V lost 0 bases and J lost 5 bases. The CDR3 totals 15 residues. Germline-derived CDR1 and CDR2 are SGHKS and YYEKEE (reference sequence). CDR3 region: CASSLATGVLDEQYF. CDR3 bases: TGTGCCAGCAGCTTGGCAACAGGGGTTTTGGACGAGCAGTACTTC.

V gene TRBV6-2 or TRBV6-3 combines with J gene TRBJ2-1, with 12 bases identical to TRBD2. Germline V lookup: CDR1 MNHEY, CDR2 SVGEGT. V lost 8 bases to trimming and J lost 2 bases; unmatched junction nucleotides: 10. CDR3 length equals 17 residues. The CDR3 sequence: CASLTKLAGGTYNEQFF. Here the CDR3 DNA reads TGTGCCAGCCTAACCAAACTAGCGGGAGGAACCTACAATGAGCAGTTCTTC.

This clonotype has more than one count but fewer than ten. The V call is TRBV14, the J call TRBJ2-7, with 10 bases fitting TRBD1. The ends lost 0 bases at V and 12 bases at J; junction bases unmatched: 14. The germline gives CDR1 SGHDN, CDR2 FVKESK. This CDR3 spans 16 amino acids. The CDR3 DNA reads as TGTGCCAGCAGCCAAGAATTGGGACAGGGGCGTCCTGTACGGTACTTC. This gives the protein CASSQELGQGRPVRYF. Full variable domain (outside the CDR3, taken from reference TRBV14 and TRBJ2-7): EAGVTQFPSHSVIEKGQTVTLRCDPISGHDNLYWYRRVMGKEIKFLLHFVKESKQDESGMPNNRFLAERTGGTYSTLKVQPAELEDSGVYFCASSQELGQGRPVRYFGPGTRLTVT.

The genes are TRBV27 and TRBJ2-7; 9 nucleotides match TRBD1. Germline CDR1 reads MNHEY; CDR2 reads SMNVEV (reference sequence). The CDR3 has 14 amino acids. J gave up 8 bases and V 5 bases, and 10 bases lay outside the gene matches. The CDR3 region has the DNA TGTGCCAGCAGTCTCCGGGACAGGGAGGGACAGCAGTACTTC. Translating gives CASSLRDREGQQYF.

This sequence joins TRBV27 and TRBJ1-5; 8 bases fit TRBD1. From germline, CDR1 is MNHEY and CDR2 SMNVEV (reference sequence). CDR3 size: 14 residues. Unmatched junction bases numbered 4, after V lost 6 bases and J lost 3 bases. CDR3 in DNA: TGTGCCAGCAGGACAGGGGTCCTCAATCAGCCCCAGCATTTT. Amino acids: CASRTGVLNQPQHF.

This sequence joins TRBV27 and TRBJ2-3, with D possibly called TRBD1 or TRBD2 (5 bases each). This CDR3 contains 17 residues. V was clipped by 5 bases and J by 6 bases, with 24 bases between them. From germline, CDR1 is MNHEY and CDR2 SMNVEV (reference sequence). The CDR3 sequence is CASSRWSGTPASDTQYF. CDR3 coding DNA: TGTGCCAGCAGTCGCTGGTCAGGGACCCCAGCTTCCGATACGCAGTATTTT.